Below are 10 T cell receptor beta chains sequenced from a single sample in a study of blood T cell repertoires in COVID-19 (dated by TCRdb to 2020 to 2022). The library came from the immunoSEQ multiplex PCR assay. This is the immuneACCESS table as TCRdb keeps it, with only in-frame sequences that have V and J called. A part of the clones is gone; compared with another copy, unresolved V genes explain less than half, and the rest is unexplained. This sample comprises over 300,000 clones, around four fifths of them detected only once. The ten largest make up approximately 1.3% of the sample. Sequenced: peripheral blood. The receptors were sampled from a woman between 45 and 65 years old with acute or convalescent COVID-19.

The chain links TRBV7-9 to TRBJ2-3, with 7 bases matching TRBD2. The length of the CDR3 is 15 residues. V lost 3 bases to trimming and J lost 4 bases; unmatched junction nucleotides: 7. The germline gives CDR1 SEHNR, CDR2 FQNEAQ (reference sequence). Here the CDR3 DNA reads TGTGCCAGCAGCTTCGGGGGGTGGTTTGCAGATACGCAGTATTTT. Residues: CASSFGGWFADTQYF.

The chain has TRBV2 and TRBJ2-5; perhaps TRBD1 as D (6 bases). Germline V gene lookup returns CDR1 SNHLY and CDR2 FYNNEI. The CDR3 spans 14 residues. V was shortened by 2 bases and J by 4 bases, with 11 bases between the two germline ends. The CDR3 sequence: CASSEQGSGETQYF. Here the CDR3 DNA reads TGTGCCAGCAGTGAACAGGGGTCAGGAGAGACCCAGTACTTC.

Only a few counts were recorded for this clone. Written as DNA, the CDR3 is TGTGCCAGCAGTATCGGACAGGGGGTTACGAAGCAGTACTTC. As protein: CASSIGQGVTKQYF. This chain connects TRBV25-1 to TRBJ2-7, with TRBD1 matching 10 bases. With 5 bases clipped from V and 8 bases from J, the junction kept 9 bases outside the gene matches. The CDR3 contains 14 residues. The germline CDR1 and CDR2 sequences are MGHDK and SYGVNS.

The V call is TRBV3-1 (or the pseudogene TRBV3-2), the J call TRBJ1-4; 9 positions match TRBD1. Germline V gene lookup returns CDR1 LGHDT and CDR2 YNNKEL (reference sequence). V was clipped by 4 bases and J by 7 bases; unmatched bases: 10. The CDR3 consists of 16 residues. The CDR3 DNA reads as TGTGCCAGCAGCCCCCCCGGGACAGGGAACTCTGAAAAACTGTTTTTT. Protein: CASSPPGTGNSEKLFF.

With respect to this clone: A much larger clone differs by one base, so this may be a read error. The chain has TRBV7-2 and TRBJ1-1; D may be TRBD1 (5 bases). Trimming removed 1 base from V and 6 bases from J, with 9 bases in between. CDR1 SGHTA and CDR2 FQGNSA come from the germline V gene. The CDR3 contains 13 residues. Here the CDR3 DNA reads TGTGCCAGCAGCTTAGGGAGGGACCCTGAAGCTTTCTTT. Amino acid sequence: CASSLGRDPEAFF. The full variable domain, rest sourced from reference TRBV7-2 and TRBJ1-1, is GAGVSQSPSNKVTEKGKDVELRCDPISGHTALYWYRQSLGQGLEFLIYFQGNSAPDKSGLPSDRFSAERTGGSVSTLTIQRTQQEDSAVYLCASSLGRDPEAFFGQGTRLTVV.

The J gene is TRBJ2-1, the V gene TRBV18; the D gene is possibly TRBD2 (7 bases). The CDR3 totals 17 residues. Trimming took 3 bases from V and 2 from J, leaving 17 bases between them. Germline CDR1 reads KGHSH; CDR2 reads LQKENI. The CDR3 DNA is TGTGCCAGCTCACCCGGGGCAGCGGGACAAACCTACAATGAGCAGTTCTTC. Translation: CASSPGAAGQTYNEQFF.

CDR3 coding DNA: TGTGCCAGCAGCTTAGTATCGGGGGTGGGAGGGTCCTACAATGAGCAGTTCTTC. Translation: CASSLVSGVGGSYNEQFF. The V gene is TRBV7-8, the J gene TRBJ2-1; 7 positions match TRBD2. CDR3 length: 18 amino acids. The junction had 10 bases not matched to a gene; V was cut back by 1 base and J by 1 base. Germline V gives CDR1 SGHVS, CDR2 FQNEAQ.

The chain uses TRBV7-8 and TRBJ2-5; tentatively, D is TRBD1 (5 bases). The V end lost 5 bases, the J end lost 3 bases, and 10 bases lay between the germline ends. The CDR3 loop spans 13 amino acids. Germline V CDR1 and CDR2: SGHVS, FQNEAQ. The CDR3 sequence is CASSPPTEETQYF. Written as DNA, the CDR3 is TGTGCCAGCAGCCCACCGACAGAAGAGACCCAGTACTTC.

This clone was seen only a few times. The rearrangement links TRBV6-5 to TRBJ1-5, with D perhaps TRBD1 (6 bases). Germline-derived CDR1 and CDR2 are MNHEY and SVGAGI. The CDR3 extends over 15 amino acids. The germline V and J ends were trimmed by 6 bases and 4 bases, with 16 bases remaining between them. The CDR3 DNA sequence: TGTGCCAGCAGCCCCGGGAGGGGGGATAATCAGCCCCAGCATTTT. Encoded protein: CASSPGRGDNQPQHF.

The gene calls are TRBV30 and TRBJ2-2; 9 nucleotides align to TRBD2. The CDR3 sequence is 19 residues long. Germline CDR1 GTSNPN, CDR2 SVGIG (reference sequence). V lost 0 bases to trimming and J lost 4 bases; unmatched junction nucleotides: 15. The CDR3 loop is CAWSVEKGKRGVGTGELFF. The DNA for the CDR3 is TGTGCCTGGAGTGTAGAAAAAGGGAAGCGGGGGGTGGGCACCGGGGAGCTGTTTTTT.